This T cell receptor (beta chain) was recovered during a study of blood T cell repertoires in COVID-19. The overall study: Researchers got acute and convalescent COVID-19 samples from the United States, Italy and Spain. T cells, B-cell-depleted T cells, or PBMCs provided the cDNA or gDNA that served as material.

Germline CDR1 and CDR2: SGHNT and YYREEE (reference sequence). Trimming removed 0 bases from V and 4 bases from J, with 13 bases in between. The CDR3 extends over 15 amino acids. A note on this clone: This specimen includes other DNA sequences encoding the same CDR3.

Method: immunoSEQ multiplex PCR; TCRdb's copy keeps in-frame clones and lacks some. The sample has 150,000 to 200,000 clones, roughly 84% seen once. This sequence was found in a man in his fifties who had recovered from COVID-19. Source material: PBMCs or T cells enriched from blood (not recorded which). The V call is TRBV5-4, the J call TRBJ1-1, with a weak D call TRBD1 (5 bases). The CDR3 spells CASSLVAGRGTEAFF. In DNA, the CDR3 is TGTGCCAGCAGCTTGGTTGCAGGTAGGGGCACTGAAGCTTTCTTT.